This T cell receptor beta chain was sequenced in a study of blood T cell repertoires in COVID-19. Germline V gene sequence: CDR1 SGHTS, CDR2 YDEGEE. The length of the CDR3 is 16 residues. Germline trimming cut 4 bases from V and 5 bases from J; bases unmatched to any gene: 10. Repertoires were generated with immunoSEQ multiplex PCR, while TCRdb's copy carries only in-frame clones and drops some. This table has approximately 300,000 clones, approximately 91% appearing once. A Seattle source enrolled patients during active infection and followed them longitudinally. The material sequenced was peripheral blood. The V and J genes are TRBV5-8 and TRBJ2-5; 11 bases map to TRBD2. The clonotype originates from a woman between 25 and 40 years old with COVID-19, enrolled during active disease. Here the CDR3 reads CASSHRGLADGETQYF. CDR3 DNA: TGTGCCAGCAGCCATCGGGGACTAGCGGACGGGGAGACCCAGTACTTC.